Presented here are 6 T cell receptor beta chains from one specimen sequenced in a study of shared clonotypes between healthy human individuals (dated by TCRdb to 2019 to 2021). Library construction relied on the immunoSEQ multiplex PCR assay. This is the immuneACCESS table as TCRdb keeps it, with only in-frame sequences that have V and J called. A part of the clones is gone; compared with another copy, unresolved V genes explain less than half, and the rest is unexplained. For this sample the table gives 760,000 or so clones, of which roughly 96% were detected only once. In total, the top ten clones hold less than 0.25% of the sample. For the CD8 naive samples, CD45RO-negative cells were positively selected for CCR7, yielding a CD45RA+CCR7+ population from which TemRA cells were excluded. The sequenced sample was naive CD8+ T cells sorted from blood. The cell subset or site tag for this specimen amounts to: CD45RA+CCR7+. These TCRs come from a man in his thirties or forties in good health.

Note on this clone: Other DNA sequences in this sample translate to the same CDR3. This chain joins TRBV7-9 and TRBJ2-7; D is ambiguous. The CDR3 has 12 amino acids. From germline, CDR1 is SEHNR and CDR2 FQNEAQ (reference sequence). The V and J ends lost 4 bases and 2 bases respectively, with 6 bases between them. The CDR3 reads CASSSNPYEQYF. In DNA form, the CDR3 reads TGTGCCAGCAGCTCGAATCCCTACGAGCAGTACTTC.

The V and J genes are TRBV6-5 and TRBJ2-7; 7 nucleotides match TRBD1. Germline trimming cut 5 bases from V and 0 bases from J; bases unmatched to any gene: 7. This CDR3 comprises 15 residues. Germline V CDR1 and CDR2: MNHEY, SVGAGI. In DNA, the CDR3 is TGTGCCAGCAGTACCTCCGGGACAGCCTCCTACGAGCAGTACTTC. Its translation is CASSTSGTASYEQYF.

V usage is TRBV29-1 and J usage is TRBJ2-7, with TRBD2 matching 7 bases. Germline V gene data show CDR1 as SQVTM and CDR2 as ANQGSEA. There are 13 residues in the CDR3. The trim removed 6 bases at V and 0 bases at J, leaving 5 bases unmatched. The CDR3 is CSVTSASSYEQYF. The DNA of the CDR3 is TGCAGCGTAACTAGCGCCAGCTCCTACGAGCAGTACTTC.

The rearrangement links TRBV11-1 to TRBJ2-5; D is ambiguous. The germline V gene has CDR1 SGHAT and CDR2 FQDESV (reference sequence). CDR3 length equals 13 residues. V was shortened by 4 bases and J by 5 bases, with 11 bases between the two germline ends. CDR3 residues: CASSSRQGETQYF. In DNA, the CDR3 is TGTGCCAGCAGCTCGCGACAAGGGGAGACCCAGTACTTC.

The rearrangement links TRBV5-4 to TRBJ2-3; 8 positions agree with TRBD2. CDR3 length: 18 amino acids. With 2 bases clipped from V and 3 bases from J, the junction kept 14 bases outside the gene matches. The germline CDR1 and CDR2 sequences are SGHNT and YYREEE (reference sequence). CDR3 in DNA: TGTGCCAGCAGCTTTATTGGATGGGCTAGCGGGCAAACAGATACGCAGTATTTT. Translated, it gives CASSFIGWASGQTDTQYF. Drawing the rest from reference TRBV5-4 and TRBJ2-3, the complete variable domain is ETGVTQSPTHLIKTRGQQVTLRCSSQSGHNTVSWYQQALGQGPQFIFQYYREEENGRGNFPPRFSGLQFPNYSSELNVNALELDDSALYLCASSFIGWASGQTDTQYFGPGTRLTVL.

Turning to this clone: This same CDR3 is encoded by further DNA sequences in the sample. The gene calls are TRBV13 and TRBJ2-7; TRBD2 matches 15 bases. J lost 1 base, V lost 5 bases, and 3 bases had no gene match. The V gene's germline CDR1 is PRHDT and CDR2 FYEKMQ (reference sequence). The CDR3 extends over 16 amino acids. The CDR3 loop is CASSRGTSGRSYEQYF. The DNA of the CDR3 is TGTGCCAGCAGCAGAGGGACTAGCGGGAGGTCCTACGAGCAGTACTTC.